This T cell receptor (beta chain) was captured by sequencing in a study of a mutant IDH1 vaccine in newly diagnosed glioma. Study-wide background: Initiation of the vaccine course occurred 4-6 weeks after radiotherapy alone, or alongside temozolomide cycles. V12 occurred at week 35 and V13 at week 47. Previous treatment comprised radiotherapy, temozolomide, or both, mostly both. Treated patients comprised 62.5% males and roughly 40% females, mean age about 40 years.

The time point is: week 35, safety follow-up. Vaccine doses each comprised 300 ug of mutant IDH1 20-mer peptide, with topical imiquimod. V was trimmed by 6 bases and J by 2 bases, leaving 11 bases between them. CDR3 size: 13 residues. The germline gives CDR1 MDHEN, CDR2 SYDVKM. Turning to this clone: The antigen is unknown.

Sequencing used immunoSEQ multiplex PCR; TCRdb keeps in-frame clones, though not all of them. The data show 30,000 to 40,000 clones, around 84% seen once. This specimen was PBMCs, taken from a glioma patient whose treatment included an IDH1 peptide vaccine. The origin of this receptor is a young woman with glioma. The chain recombines TRBV28 with TRBJ2-7, with D unclear. CDR3 DNA: TGTGCCAGCAGGAGTCTGGCAACCTACGAGCAGTACTTC. Protein: CASRSLATYEQYF.